This TCR beta chain was sequenced for a study of blood T cells in healthy people across ages (dated by TCRdb to about 2015). About the study as a whole: In model experiments, template switching captured about one uniquely barcoded TCR beta cDNA molecule for every two T cells. Two additional independent replicas of 1 million unique cDNA reads from the same blood draw were analyzed for two donors (one aged 18 to 30 and one aged 80 or older). Age-related changes in TCR beta repertoire diversity were measured in the study by deep sequencing normalized with unique cDNA molecular identifiers. Donors of different ages were randomly distributed across sequencing lanes to avoid experimental bias. The donors were divided into four age groups: young (average around 15 years), middle-aged (approximately 39), aged (approximately 62) and long-lived (about 79).

Taken from cysteine to phenylalanine, the CDR3 has 15 residues. Only CDR3 DNA is held: 45 bases, read in frame from base 1. V sheds 0 bases and J sheds 1 base, leaving 11 bases between their ends. As encoded in the germline V gene (reference sequence), CDR1 is DFQATT while CDR2 is SNEGSKA. Libraries were prepared through 5' RACE. The run used an Illumina HiSeq 2500. A second PCR of about 6 to 12 cycles was run with a J-beta primer mix and a sample-barcoded 5' primer. A unique molecular identifier was introduced onto each TCR beta cDNA molecule by a template-switch 5' adaptor carrying 12 random nucleotides. At least 3 million CDR3-containing paired-end reads were obtained from each sample. All of the RNA was converted into first-strand cDNA using the Mint cDNA synthesis kit, with a TRBC-specific oligonucleotide serving as the primer. After uracil-DNA glycosylase treatment, a first 18-cycle PCR used universal primers M1SS and BC2_uni_R on all cDNA. As for how the authors treated the data: For normalization, 1 million high-quality reads were randomly selected from each sample, with every read carrying a distinct molecular identifier. Reads with shared molecular identifiers were discarded instead of being binned into consensus sequences. CDR3 identification, clonotype clustering and error correction used MiTCR with a Q25 quality threshold and the strictest error-elimination algorithm. A nonparametric unseen species model with Euler transformation was used to estimate lower-bound total TCR beta diversity. In TCRdb, the public reads were trimmed at Q25 with fastp and aligned with MiXCR, with productive beta chains retained. Each entry is one CDR3 protein sequence, shown with its most common DNA and genes. Clone size and V and J calls follow TCRdb, not the original study. Counted in this sample were hundreds of thousands of distinct CDR3 sequences; roughly 21% of them appeared once. The ten top clones hold under 4% of the sample.

What the authors observed across the whole study: There was a strong correlation between observed TCR beta diversity and the percentage of naive T cells measured by flow cytometry. The CMV infection status of donors was not known, potentially confounding age-related changes in expanded clonotypes. Compared with the aged group, the long-lived group had more naive CD4+ T cells, fewer expanded clones and increased TCR diversity, a pattern suggesting age selection. Observed TCR beta diversity per million T cells fell roughly linearly with age, and a significant reduction was already apparent by age roughly 40. Since profiling was done on bulk unsorted PBMCs, naive and antigen-experienced compartments could not be conclusively compared. Total diversity estimates from one million sequenced T cells were considered lower bounds and underestimates.

Systemically healthy Caucasian individuals from Russia, some 38 in total and aged about 6 to 100 years, were included as donors. About 9.1 milliliters of peripheral blood were collected from each donor into EDTA-treated Vacutainer tubes. PBMCs were isolated by Ficoll-Paque density-gradient centrifugation, with at least 6 million obtained per sample. Total RNA, at least 6 micrograms per sample, was extracted from PBMCs with Trizol reagent. For every donor, an aliquot of PBMCs went through flow cytometry to measure the percentages of naive CD45RAhigh/CD27high T cells. This clonotype was counted between two and nine times. The antigen this receptor binds is unknown. Qualities for individual bases were not recorded, and no much larger clone is one base off.

This receptor was identified in a man in his 70s in good health. The sample was blood. This chain is built from TRBV20-1 and TRBJ2-3, with TRBD2 tentatively as D gene (6 bases match). The DNA sequence is TGCAGTGCTAGAGATGGTAGCGGACGCACAGATACGCAGTATTTT. It encodes CSARDGSGRTDTQYF.